These 9 T cell receptor beta chains were sequenced from one sample in a study of shared clonotypes between healthy human individuals. The method was immunoSEQ multiplex PCR; TCRdb's version includes in-frame clones alone and lacks a portion of them. The sample holds a few million clones, about 90% seen once. Sequencing was done on a sample of naive CD4+ T cells from PBMCs. The subset is: CD45RA+ positively selected. The receptors were gathered from a man aged 18 to 35 in good health. Some clones in this sample may be carry-over from other donors' samples.

The chain links TRBV28 to TRBJ2-1; 11 bases line up with TRBD1. Germline V lookup: CDR1 MDHEN, CDR2 SYDVKM. V was pared by 8 bases and J by 6 bases, with 3 bases of the junction left unmatched. The CDR3 is made up of 13 amino acids. CDR3 coding DNA: TGTGCCAGCTACGGACAGGGGGCCAATGAGCAGTTCTTC. Its protein product is CASYGQGANEQFF.

This clone has only a few counts. The rearrangement uses TRBV19 and TRBJ1-5; no clear D. This CDR3 comprises 16 residues. Germline lookup yields CDR1 LNHDA and CDR2 SQIVND (reference sequence). V was pared by 5 bases and J by 2 bases, with 16 bases between. CDR3: CASSPGKGRRNQPQHF. Written as DNA, the CDR3 is TGTGCCAGTAGTCCCGGGAAGGGTAGGCGCAATCAGCCCCAGCATTTT.

The chain is built from TRBV6-1 and TRBJ1-5; TRBD1 is a possible D gene (6 bases). Germline CDR1 and CDR2: MNHNS and SASEGT. The CDR3 totals 15 residues. With 4 bases removed from V and 0 bases from J, the gap between germline ends came to 10 bases. CDR3 sequence reads: CASSVQGDSNQPQHF. For the CDR3, the DNA is TGTGCCAGCAGTGTACAGGGAGATAGCAATCAGCCCCAGCATTTT.

This chain links TRBV19 with TRBJ1-3, with 9 bases matching TRBD1. CDR1 is LNHDA, CDR2 SQIVND, per germline (reference sequence). J was trimmed by 0 bases and V by 8 bases; bases with no gene match: 11. This CDR3 has 17 residues. The CDR3 region has the DNA TGTGCCAGTCGACAGGGGGGCCTTAGCGACTCTGGAAACACCATATATTTT. Translated, it gives CASRQGGLSDSGNTIYF.

In this sample, this clone turned up once. The chain links TRBV9 to TRBJ1-2, with D unresolved. The V end lost 3 bases, the J end lost 8 bases, and 14 bases lay between the germline ends. CDR3 length: 13 residues. Germline V gene sequence: CDR1 SGDLS, CDR2 YYNGEE. The CDR3 region is CASSDSLSAGYTF. The CDR3 region has the DNA TGTGCCAGCAGCGATTCACTGTCGGCGGGCTACACCTTC. The full variable domain, its missing parts supplied by reference TRBV9 and TRBJ1-2, is DSGVTQTPKHLITATGQRVTLRCSPRSGDLSVYWYQQSLDQGLQFLIQYYNGEERAKGNILERFSAQQFPDLHSELNLSSLELGDSALYFCASSDSLSAGYTFGSGTRLTVV.

The J gene is TRBJ2-1, the V gene TRBV7-2, with D hard to call. The CDR3 length is 13 residues. Germline CDR1 and CDR2: SGHTA and FQGNSA. V lost 6 bases, J lost 0 bases, and 6 bases lay in between. CDR3 region: CASRRSSYNEQFF. The CDR3 nucleotides are TGTGCCAGCAGGAGGAGCTCCTACAATGAGCAGTTCTTC. The whole variable domain, filled in from reference TRBV7-2 and TRBJ2-1, reads GAGVSQSPSNKVTEKGKDVELRCDPISGHTALYWYRQSLGQGLEFLIYFQGNSAPDKSGLPSDRFSAERTGGSVSTLTIQRTQQEDSAVYLCASRRSSYNEQFFGPGTRLTVL.

This rearrangement joins TRBV5-6 to TRBJ2-5, with 9 bases that match TRBD1. This CDR3 region has 14 residues. Germline trimming cut 2 bases from V and 5 bases from J; bases unmatched to any gene: 4. Looked up from germline, CDR1 is SGHDT and CDR2 is YYEEEE. In nucleotides, the CDR3 is TGTGCCAGCAGCTTCAACAGGGGGCACGAGACCCAGTACTTC. Residues: CASSFNRGHETQYF.

The V gene is TRBV25-1, the J gene TRBJ2-6, with 9 positions matching TRBD1. Germline V gene data show CDR1 as MGHDK and CDR2 as SYGVNS. This CDR3 contains 16 residues. The ends lost 8 bases at V and 5 bases at J; junction bases unmatched: 10. DNA of the CDR3: TGTGCCAGCGCCGGGACAGGGAACGAAAGGGCCAACGTCCTGACTTTC. Its translation: CASAGTGNERANVLTF. The full variable domain, its missing parts supplied by reference TRBV25-1 and TRBJ2-6, is EADIYQTPRYLVIGTGKKITLECSQTMGHDKMYWYQQDPGMELHLIHYSYGVNSTEKGDLSSESTVSRIRTEHFPLTLESARPSHTSQYLCASAGTGNERANVLTFGAGSRLTVL.

V and J are TRBV7-9 and TRBJ2-2; TRBD2 might be the D (6 bases). V gave up 4 bases and J gave up 7 bases, with 13 bases separating them. CDR1 and CDR2 (germline): SEHNR, FQNEAQ (reference sequence). The CDR3 totals 14 residues. The CDR3 coding sequence is TGTGCCAGCAGCTCCGACCCCGGGGGCGGGGAGCTGTTTTTT. This codes for CASSSDPGGGELFF.